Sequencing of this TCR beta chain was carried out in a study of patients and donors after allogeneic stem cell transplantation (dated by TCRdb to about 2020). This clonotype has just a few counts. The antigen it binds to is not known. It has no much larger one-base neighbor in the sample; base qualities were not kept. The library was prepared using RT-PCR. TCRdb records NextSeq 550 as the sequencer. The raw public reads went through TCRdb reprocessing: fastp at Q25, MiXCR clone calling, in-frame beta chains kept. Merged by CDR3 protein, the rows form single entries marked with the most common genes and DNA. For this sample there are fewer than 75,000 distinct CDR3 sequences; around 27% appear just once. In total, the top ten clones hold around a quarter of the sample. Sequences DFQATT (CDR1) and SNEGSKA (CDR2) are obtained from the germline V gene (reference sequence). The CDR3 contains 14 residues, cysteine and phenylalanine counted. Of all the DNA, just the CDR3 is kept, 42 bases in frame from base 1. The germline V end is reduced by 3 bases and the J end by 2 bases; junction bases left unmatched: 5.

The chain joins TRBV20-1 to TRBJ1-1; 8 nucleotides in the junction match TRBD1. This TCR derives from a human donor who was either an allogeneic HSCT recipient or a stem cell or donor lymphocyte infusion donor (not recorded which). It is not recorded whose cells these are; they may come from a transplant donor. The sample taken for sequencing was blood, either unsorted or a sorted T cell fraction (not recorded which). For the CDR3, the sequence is CSASKGQGNTEAFF. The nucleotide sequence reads TGCAGTGCTAGTAAAGGACAGGGAAACACTGAAGCTTTCTTT.